This record concerns one TCR beta chain sequence. At one end the junction does not follow the germline gene, possibly because of a read error. TCRdb re-called the 5' RACE reads through MiXCR, storing one row per CDR3 protein. The sample contains 66,000 or so distinct CDR3 sequences, 3% to 4% of which appear only once. The data stem from a study of neurological immune-mediated disorders. CDR3 length equals 13 residues. This chain links TRBV12-3 or TRBV12-4 with TRBJ1-6; D remains ambiguous. The clonotype originates from a man in his forties with multiple sclerosis. The specimen sequenced was PBMCs. CDR3 bases: TGTGCCAGCAGTTTAGCCCTGGACTCAACCCTCAACTTT. Translation gives CASSLALDSTLNF.